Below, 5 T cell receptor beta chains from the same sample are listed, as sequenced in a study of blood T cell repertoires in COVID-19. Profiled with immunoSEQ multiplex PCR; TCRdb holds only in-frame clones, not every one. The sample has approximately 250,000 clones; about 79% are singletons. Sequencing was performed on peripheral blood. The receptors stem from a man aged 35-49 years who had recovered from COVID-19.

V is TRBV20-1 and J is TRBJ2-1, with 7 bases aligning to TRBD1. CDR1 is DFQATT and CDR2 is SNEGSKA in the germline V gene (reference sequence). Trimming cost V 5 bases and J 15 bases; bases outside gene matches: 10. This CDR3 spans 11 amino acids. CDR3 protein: CSAPDRLRRFF. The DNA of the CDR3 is TGCAGTGCTCCGGACAGGTTACGGAGGTTCTTC.

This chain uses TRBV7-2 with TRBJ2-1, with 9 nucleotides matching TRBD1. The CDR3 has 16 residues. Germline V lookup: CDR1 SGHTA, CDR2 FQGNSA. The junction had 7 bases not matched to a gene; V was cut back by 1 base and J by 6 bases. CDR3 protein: CASSLVGTGLSNEQFF. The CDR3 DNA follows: TGTGCCAGCAGCTTAGTAGGGACAGGGCTCAGCAATGAGCAGTTCTTC.

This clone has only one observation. The CDR3 here is CASSQDGGRNQPQHF. Here the CDR3 DNA reads TGCGCCAGCAGCCAAGACGGGGGGCGCAATCAGCCCCAGCATTTT. The chain is built from TRBV4-1 and TRBJ1-5; D might be TRBD1 (6 bases). This CDR3 has 15 amino acids. The germline V gene encodes CDR1 MGHRA and CDR2 YSYEKL. Trimming pared 0 bases from V and 2 bases from J, leaving 8 bases between.

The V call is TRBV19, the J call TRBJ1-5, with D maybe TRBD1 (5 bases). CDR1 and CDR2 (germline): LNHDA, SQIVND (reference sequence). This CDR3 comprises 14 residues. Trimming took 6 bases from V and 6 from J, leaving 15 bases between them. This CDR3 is CASSGSGGSQPQHF. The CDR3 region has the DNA TGTGCCAGTAGCGGGAGCGGGGGAAGTCAGCCCCAGCATTTT.

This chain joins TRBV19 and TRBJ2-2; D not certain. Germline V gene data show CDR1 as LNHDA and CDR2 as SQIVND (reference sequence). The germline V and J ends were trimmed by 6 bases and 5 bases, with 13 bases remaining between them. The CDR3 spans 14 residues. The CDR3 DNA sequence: TGTGCCAGTAGCGATTATCGTGAGACCGGGGAGCTGTTTTTT. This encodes CASSDYRETGELFF.